Each of the 22 T cell receptor beta chains below was sequenced from the same sample in a study of T-cell reconstitution after alpha-beta-depleted transplantation in children. Unique molecular identifiers featured in how the TCRbeta library was prepared. TCRdb ran MiXCR on the PCR reads and lists one entry per CDR3 protein. The sample includes roughly 490,000 distinct CDR3 sequences, 11% of them seen just once. The input for sequencing was PBMCs, mostly from graft donor cells, taken 180 days after TCRalphabeta/CD19-depleted stem cell transplant. The receptors stem from a female patient between 2 and 15 years old who had a stem cell transplant for aplastic anemia, so the T cells may come from the graft donor.

This clonotype came up many times. This sequence joins TRBV6-5 and TRBJ1-2; D possibly corresponds to TRBD1 (6 bases). This CDR3 comprises 14 residues. Between the trimmed V and J ends, which lost 2 bases and 2 bases, there was a span of 9 bases. Per the germline V gene, CDR1 is MNHEY and CDR2 is SVGAGI. CDR3 protein: CASSYPGQNYGYTF. In DNA form, the CDR3 reads TGTGCCAGCAGTTACCCCGGACAGAACTATGGCTACACCTTC.

In this sample, this clonotype turned up many times. DNA for the CDR3: TGTGCCAGCAGCTTAACTAGCGGGAGCTCCTACGAGCAGTACGTC. Residues: CASSLTSGSSYEQYV. The chain links TRBV7-2 to TRBJ2-7; TRBD2 agrees at 11 bases. The CDR3 has 15 residues. V lost 2 bases to trimming and J lost 0 bases; unmatched junction nucleotides: 0. Germline lookup yields CDR1 SGHTA and CDR2 FQGNSA.

There are a few counts of this clonotype. This sequence joins TRBV29-1 and TRBJ1-1; no clear D gene. Looked up from germline, CDR1 is SQVTM and CDR2 is ANQGSEA. The V gene lost 3 bases and the J gene lost 4 bases, with 12 bases spanning the gap. This CDR3 is 13 amino acids long. The chain's CDR3 is CSVDRVFGTEAFF. In nucleotides, the CDR3 is TGCAGCGTTGATAGGGTTTTCGGCACTGAAGCTTTCTTT.

This rearrangement joins TRBV7-2 to TRBJ2-1, with D tentatively TRBD1 (6 bases). In germline, CDR1 is SGHTA, CDR2 FQGNSA. The V and J ends lost 5 bases and 3 bases respectively, with 14 bases between them. There are 15 residues in the CDR3. CDR3 nucleotides: TGTGCCAGCAGCACAAAGAGAGGGGGCTACAATGAGCAGTTCTTC. Its protein product is CASSTKRGGYNEQFF.

This clonotype was picked up one time. The chain recombines TRBV7-9 with TRBJ2-3, with D possibly TRBD1 on 5 matching bases. The CDR3 sequence is 15 residues long. V was clipped by 1 base and J by 0 bases, with 8 bases between them. Germline CDR1 and CDR2: SEHNR and FQNEAQ (reference sequence). This chain's CDR3 is CASSLGQFSTDTQYF. The CDR3 DNA sequence: TGTGCCAGCAGCTTAGGACAGTTCAGCACAGATACGCAGTATTTT.

The rearrangement links TRBV24-1 to TRBJ2-3; a weak D match, TRBD2 (5 bases). Germline V lookup: CDR1 KGHDR, CDR2 SFDVKD. The CDR3 loop spans 14 amino acids. Deletions cut 9 bases from V and 4 bases from J, with 16 bases between. CDR3 in DNA: TGTGCCACCCACGACGGGAAAATTGCAGATACGCAGTATTTT. Its protein is CATHDGKIADTQYF.

This clonotype was recorded a few times. This chain connects TRBV5-6 to TRBJ2-7, with 9 bases that match TRBD2. Germline values: CDR1 SGHDT, CDR2 YYEEEE. The CDR3 runs to 17 residues. Trimming removed 7 bases from V and 0 bases from J; junction bases left unmatched: 14. DNA of the CDR3: TGTGCCAGCTCCTTCAGAGGGCTAGCGGGATCCTCCTACGAGCAGTACGTC. This gives the protein CASSFRGLAGSSYEQYV.

This rearrangement joins TRBV29-1 to TRBJ2-4; D is perhaps TRBD2 (6 bases). Germline CDR1 and CDR2: SQVTM and ANQGSEA. The CDR3 covers 12 residues. Trimming took off 3 bases at V and 7 bases at J, with 10 bases between the two ends. The CDR3 DNA is TGCAGCGTTGATGGAGGGGACAACATTCAGTACTTC. Protein product: CSVDGGDNIQYF.

In its sample, this clonotype was seen a few times. The chain is built from TRBV7-8 and TRBJ1-1, with D tentatively TRBD1 (5 bases). The CDR3 is made up of 15 amino acids. V gave up 2 bases and J gave up 1 base, with 11 bases separating them. Germline V gene lookup returns CDR1 SGHVS and CDR2 FQNEAQ. CDR3 sequence (DNA): TGTGCCAGCAGCTTATTCTACAGGCGGAACACTGAAGCTTTCTTT. Encoded protein: CASSLFYRRNTEAFF.

The V gene is TRBV29-1, the J gene TRBJ2-1; 7 bases agree with TRBD2. The ends lost 7 bases at V and 10 bases at J; junction bases unmatched: 10. The CDR3 runs 12 residues. The germline CDR1 and CDR2 sequences are SQVTM and ANQGSEA. CDR3 amino acids: CSGAGAFWEQFF. The CDR3 nucleotides are TGCAGCGGGGCGGGAGCGTTTTGGGAGCAGTTCTTC.

The gene calls are TRBV12-3 or TRBV12-4 and TRBJ1-5; D is unresolved. This CDR3 is 15 amino acids long. V dropped 1 base and J dropped 6 bases, with 13 bases sitting between them. Here the CDR3 reads CASSLDSLGSQPQHF. CDR3 DNA sequence: TGTGCCAGCAGTTTAGATTCTTTAGGGAGTCAGCCCCAGCATTTT.

This sequence joins TRBV12-3 or TRBV12-4 and TRBJ1-1, with unresolved D. This CDR3 is 17 amino acids long. Trimming shortened V by 2 bases and J by 1 base, and 17 bases separated the two germline ends. The CDR3 nucleotides read TGTGCCAGCAGTTTAAAGTGGGCGACCCGGAGGAACACTGAAGCTTTCTTT. It yields the protein CASSLKWATRRNTEAFF.

V and J are TRBV27 and TRBJ2-3, with 8 bases that match TRBD2. CDR1 and CDR2 (germline): MNHEY, SMNVEV (reference sequence). J gave up 0 bases and V 2 bases, and 4 bases lay outside the gene matches. The CDR3 is made up of 16 amino acids. CDR3 amino acids: CASSLTLAASTDTQYF. The CDR3 bases are TGTGCCAGCAGTTTAACACTAGCGGCTAGCACAGATACGCAGTATTTT.

In its sample, this clonotype was seen a few times. The rearrangement uses TRBV11-1 and TRBJ2-1; 11 nucleotides agree with TRBD2. CDR3 length: 19 amino acids. Germline CDR1 and CDR2: SGHAT and FQDESV (reference sequence). V trimming: 4 bases; J trimming: 0 bases; junction bases outside the gene matches: 11. CDR3 loop: CASSSRPSGRQSSYNEQFF. CDR3 DNA: TGTGCCAGCAGCTCCCGTCCTAGCGGGAGGCAGAGCTCCTACAATGAGCAGTTCTTC.

This chain uses TRBV5-1 with TRBJ1-2, with 12 bases fitting TRBD1. V was clipped by 6 bases and J by 6 bases; unmatched bases: 9. The CDR3 extends over 15 amino acids. From germline, CDR1 is SGHRS and CDR2 YFSETQ. CDR3 region: CASTPGGQGANGYTF. The CDR3 DNA sequence: TGCGCCAGCACCCCGGGGGGACAGGGGGCTAATGGCTACACCTTC.

This clonotype was seen only a few times. This sequence joins TRBV29-1 and TRBJ2-6; TRBD1 aligns across 7 bases. J was trimmed by 0 bases and V by 3 bases; bases with no gene match: 5. The CDR3 is 16 residues long. Germline CDR1 reads SQVTM; CDR2 reads ANQGSEA. The CDR3 protein is CSVDGGQSSGANVLTF. In nucleotides, the CDR3 is TGCAGCGTTGATGGGGGACAGAGCTCTGGGGCCAACGTCCTGACTTTC.

There are a few counts of this clonotype. V is TRBV11-2 and J is TRBJ2-1; 11 bases map to TRBD2. Germline CDR1 is SGHAT and CDR2 is FQNNGV. Trimming cost V 4 bases and J 1 base; bases outside gene matches: 9. This CDR3 spans 18 amino acids. The CDR3 nucleotides are TGTGCCAGCAGCTCCTCGGGACTAGCGGACTATTCCTACAATGAGCAGTTCTTC. Protein product: CASSSSGLADYSYNEQFF.

Turning to this clonotype: At one boundary the junction diverges from the germline segment, which might be a read error. The chain employs TRBV20-1 and TRBJ2-1, with 9 bases that match TRBD2. CDR3 length: 15 amino acids. Germline V gene sequence: CDR1 DFQATT, CDR2 SNEGSKA (reference sequence). CDR3 sequence (DNA): TGCAGTGCTAGAGGGGCGGGAGGGTCCTACAATGCGCAGTTCTTC. The encoded protein is CSARGAGGSYNAQFF.

This clonotype was recorded many times. The genes are TRBV6-6 and TRBJ1-5; the D is unclear. Trimming cost V 6 bases and J 9 bases, with 12 bases left between them. This CDR3 region has 12 residues. CDR1 is MNHNY and CDR2 is SVGAGI in the germline V gene (reference sequence). This CDR3 is CASSTALGPQHF. The CDR3 coding sequence is TGTGCCAGCAGCACCGCCTTGGGGCCCCAGCATTTT.

This chain joins TRBV5-1 and TRBJ2-1; the D call may be TRBD1 or TRBD2 (5 bases each). Germline V gene data show CDR1 as SGHRS and CDR2 as YFSETQ. Trimming pared 1 base from V and 2 bases from J, leaving 10 bases between. The CDR3 consists of 15 residues. DNA for the CDR3: TGCGCCAGCAGCTTGCCTGGGGACCCCTACAATGAGCAGTTCTTC. Translation: CASSLPGDPYNEQFF. Combining the CDR3 with reference TRBV5-1 and TRBJ2-1 gives the whole variable domain KAGVTQTPRYLIKTRGQQVTLSCSPISGHRSVSWYQQTPGQGLQFLFEYFSETQRNKGNFPGRFSGRQFSNSRSEMNVSTLELGDSALYLCASSLPGDPYNEQFFGPGTRLTVL.

The table lists this clonotype with many counts. The chain is built from TRBV5-5 and TRBJ2-5; D unresolved. Looked up from germline, CDR1 is SGHKS and CDR2 is YYEKEE (reference sequence). The ends were cut back, 4 bases at V and 4 bases at J, with 8 bases in the middle. The CDR3 sequence is 12 residues long. In DNA, the CDR3 is TGTGCCAGCAGCGAGTGGGGAGAGACCCAGTACTTC. The encoded protein is CASSEWGETQYF.

This clonotype was recorded many times. The chain links TRBV7-2 to TRBJ2-7; no clear D gene. Germline V gives CDR1 SGHTA, CDR2 FQGNSA. V gave up 5 bases and J gave up 4 bases, with 3 bases separating them. The CDR3 is 10 amino acids. The CDR3 region has the DNA TGTGCCAGCAGCAATTACGAGCAGTACTTC. Its protein is CASSNYEQYF.